This TCR beta chain was observed in a study of blood T cell repertoires in COVID-19. About the research overall: Italy, Spain and the United States were the sources of the convalescent and acute COVID-19 samples.

Original processing notes: Amplification from reference gene primers served as the basis for estimated nucleated cell counts. Assay: immunoSEQ multiplex PCR; the TCRdb copy retains only in-frame clones and omits some. The V and J calls and the clone size are those of that table, but D and trimming were determined from the DNA. Among fewer than 70,000 clones listed, around 80% were seen once. The CDR3 has 15 amino acids. The germline V gene has CDR1 MNHEY and CDR2 SVGAGI. Trimming stripped 4 bases from V and 8 bases from J, with 20 bases between. This receptor was obtained from a woman aged 80 or over with acute or convalescent COVID-19. The material sequenced was peripheral blood. The chain employs TRBV6-5 and TRBJ1-2; D remains unclear. CDR3 nucleotide sequence: TGTGCCAGCAGTTCCGTGCCTTCTGCGGCCTACGGCTACACCTTC. Translated, it gives CASSSVPSAAYGYTF.